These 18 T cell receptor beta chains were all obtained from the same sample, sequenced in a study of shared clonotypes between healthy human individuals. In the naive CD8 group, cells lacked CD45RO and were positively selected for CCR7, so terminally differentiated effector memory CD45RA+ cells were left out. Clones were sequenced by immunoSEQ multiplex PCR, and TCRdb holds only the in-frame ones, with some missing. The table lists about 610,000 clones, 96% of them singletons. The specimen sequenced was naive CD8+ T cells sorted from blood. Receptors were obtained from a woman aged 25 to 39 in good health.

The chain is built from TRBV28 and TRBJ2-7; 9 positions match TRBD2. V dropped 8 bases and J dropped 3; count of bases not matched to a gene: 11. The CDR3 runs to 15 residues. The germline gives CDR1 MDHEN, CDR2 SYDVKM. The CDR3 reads CASQPGLAANYEQYF. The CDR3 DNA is TGTGCCAGCCAACCGGGACTAGCAGCGAACTACGAGCAGTACTTC.

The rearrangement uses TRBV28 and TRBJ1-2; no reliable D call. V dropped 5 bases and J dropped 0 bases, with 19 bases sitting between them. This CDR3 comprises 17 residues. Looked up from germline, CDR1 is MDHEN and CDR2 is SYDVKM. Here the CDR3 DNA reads TGTGCCAGCAGTGTAATAACCCTATCACGGTCTAACTATGGCTACACCTTC. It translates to CASSVITLSRSNYGYTF.

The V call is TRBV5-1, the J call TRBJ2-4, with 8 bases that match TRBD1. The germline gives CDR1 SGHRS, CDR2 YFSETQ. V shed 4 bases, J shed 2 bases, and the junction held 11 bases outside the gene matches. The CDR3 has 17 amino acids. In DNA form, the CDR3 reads TGCGCCAGCAGCCCCTATACTGGACAGGGCCCCAAAAACATTCAGTACTTC. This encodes CASSPYTGQGPKNIQYF.

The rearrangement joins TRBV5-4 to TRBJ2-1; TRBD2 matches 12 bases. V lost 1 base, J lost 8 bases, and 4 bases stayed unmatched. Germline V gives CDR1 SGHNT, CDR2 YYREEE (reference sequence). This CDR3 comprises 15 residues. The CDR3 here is CASSLLAGGLDEQFF. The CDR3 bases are TGTGCCAGCAGCTTGCTAGCGGGAGGGCTAGATGAGCAGTTCTTC.

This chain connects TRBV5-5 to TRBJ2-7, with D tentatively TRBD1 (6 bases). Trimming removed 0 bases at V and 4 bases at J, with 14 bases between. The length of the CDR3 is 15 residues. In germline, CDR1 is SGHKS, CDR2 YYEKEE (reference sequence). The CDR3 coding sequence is TGTGCCAGCAGCTTGGAAGGAGCCACAGGGTACGAGCAGTACTTC. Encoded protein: CASSLEGATGYEQYF.

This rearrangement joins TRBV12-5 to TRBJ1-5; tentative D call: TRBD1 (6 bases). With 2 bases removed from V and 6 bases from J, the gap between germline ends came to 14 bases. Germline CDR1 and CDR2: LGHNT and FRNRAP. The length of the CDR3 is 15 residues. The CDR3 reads CASGLQQGKVQPQHF. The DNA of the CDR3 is TGTGCTAGTGGTTTGCAGCAGGGGAAGGTTCAGCCCCAGCATTTT. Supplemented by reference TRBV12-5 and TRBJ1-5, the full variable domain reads DARVTQTPRHKVTEMGQEVTMRCQPILGHNTVFWYRQTMMQGLELLAYFRNRAPLDDSGMPKDRFSAEMPDATLATLKIQPSEPRDSAVYFCASGLQQGKVQPQHFGDGTRLSIL.

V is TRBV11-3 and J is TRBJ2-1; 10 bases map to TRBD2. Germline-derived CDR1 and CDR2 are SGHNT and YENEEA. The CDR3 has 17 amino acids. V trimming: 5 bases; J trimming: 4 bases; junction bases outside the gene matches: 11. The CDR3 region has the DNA TGTGCCAGCAGCCCCGCTGGGGCTAGCGGGAGTTACAATGAGCAGTTCTTC. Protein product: CASSPAGASGSYNEQFF.

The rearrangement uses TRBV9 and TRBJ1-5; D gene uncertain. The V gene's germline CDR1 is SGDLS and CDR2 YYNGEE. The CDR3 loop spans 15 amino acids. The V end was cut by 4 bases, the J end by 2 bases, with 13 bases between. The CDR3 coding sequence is TGTGCCAGCAGCCCCGGGGTCGGGGGCAATCAGCCCCAGCATTTT. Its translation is CASSPGVGGNQPQHF.

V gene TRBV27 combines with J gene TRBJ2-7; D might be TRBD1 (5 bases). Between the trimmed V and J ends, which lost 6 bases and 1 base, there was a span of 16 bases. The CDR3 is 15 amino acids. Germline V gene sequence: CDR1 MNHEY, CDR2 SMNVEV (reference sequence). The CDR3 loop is CASRLIGAGSYEQYF. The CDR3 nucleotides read TGTGCCAGCAGATTGATAGGGGCTGGGTCCTACGAGCAGTACTTC.

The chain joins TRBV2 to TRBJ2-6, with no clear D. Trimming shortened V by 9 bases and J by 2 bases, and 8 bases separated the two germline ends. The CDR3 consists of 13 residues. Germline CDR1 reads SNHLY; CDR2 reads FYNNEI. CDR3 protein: CARSPAGANVLTF. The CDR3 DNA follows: TGTGCCAGGTCCCCCGCTGGGGCCAACGTCCTGACTTTC.

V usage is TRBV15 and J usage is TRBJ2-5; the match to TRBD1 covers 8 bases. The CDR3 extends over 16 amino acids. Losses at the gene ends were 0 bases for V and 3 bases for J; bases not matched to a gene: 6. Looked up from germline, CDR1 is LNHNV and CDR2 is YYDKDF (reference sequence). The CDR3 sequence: CATSRDQGQDEETQYF. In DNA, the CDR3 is TGTGCCACCAGCAGAGACCAGGGACAGGATGAAGAGACCCAGTACTTC.

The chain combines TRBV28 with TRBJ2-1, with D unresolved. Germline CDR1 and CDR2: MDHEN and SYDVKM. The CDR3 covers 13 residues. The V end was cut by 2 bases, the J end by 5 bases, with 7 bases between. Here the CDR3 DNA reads TGTGCCAGCAGTTTACCCATGGACAATGAGCAGTTCTTC. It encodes CASSLPMDNEQFF.

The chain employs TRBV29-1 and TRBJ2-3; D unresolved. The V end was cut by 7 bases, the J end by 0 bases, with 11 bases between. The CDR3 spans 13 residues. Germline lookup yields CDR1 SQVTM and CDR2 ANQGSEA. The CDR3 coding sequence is TGCAGCGCCGTGCTACCCAGCACAGATACGCAGTATTTT. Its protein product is CSAVLPSTDTQYF.

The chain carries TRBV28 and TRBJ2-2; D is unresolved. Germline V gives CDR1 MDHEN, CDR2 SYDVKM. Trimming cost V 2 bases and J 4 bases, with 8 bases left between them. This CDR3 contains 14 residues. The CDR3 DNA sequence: TGTGCCAGCAGTTTAGGGCTTATCACCGGGGAGCTGTTTTTT. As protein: CASSLGLITGELFF.

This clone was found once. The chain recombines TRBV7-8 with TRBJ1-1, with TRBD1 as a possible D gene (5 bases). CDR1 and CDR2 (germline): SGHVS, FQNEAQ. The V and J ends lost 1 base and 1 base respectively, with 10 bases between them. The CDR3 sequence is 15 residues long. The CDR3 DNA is TGTGCCAGCAGCTTAGAATGGGGACGGAACACTGAAGCTTTCTTT. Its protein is CASSLEWGRNTEAFF.

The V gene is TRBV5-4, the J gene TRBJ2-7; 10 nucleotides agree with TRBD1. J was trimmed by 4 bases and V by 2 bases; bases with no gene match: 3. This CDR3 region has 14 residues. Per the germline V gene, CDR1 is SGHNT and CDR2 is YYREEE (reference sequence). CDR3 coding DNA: TGTGCCAGCAGCTTTGGACAGGGGGGGTACGAGCAGTACTTC. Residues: CASSFGQGGYEQYF. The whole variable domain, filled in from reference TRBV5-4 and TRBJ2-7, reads ETGVTQSPTHLIKTRGQQVTLRCSSQSGHNTVSWYQQALGQGPQFIFQYYREEENGRGNFPPRFSGLQFPNYSSELNVNALELDDSALYLCASSFGQGGYEQYFGPGTRLTVT.

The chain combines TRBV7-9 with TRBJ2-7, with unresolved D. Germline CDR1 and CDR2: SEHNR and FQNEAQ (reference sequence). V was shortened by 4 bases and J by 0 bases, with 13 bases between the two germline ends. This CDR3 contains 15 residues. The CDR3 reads CASSSSRRLSYEQYF. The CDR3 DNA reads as TGTGCCAGCAGCTCCTCCCGGCGCCTCTCCTACGAGCAGTACTTC.

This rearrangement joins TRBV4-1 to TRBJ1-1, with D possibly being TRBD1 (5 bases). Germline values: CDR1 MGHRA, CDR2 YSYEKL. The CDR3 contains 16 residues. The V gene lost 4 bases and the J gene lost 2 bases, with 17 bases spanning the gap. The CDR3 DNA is TGCGCCAGCAGCCGCAAGGGGCTCCTGTTTAACACTGAAGCTTTCTTT. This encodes CASSRKGLLFNTEAFF.